The sequence of this TCR beta chain was determined in a study of beta chain features in type 1 diabetes. Study at large: Taken together, all samples contributed around 100,000,000 examined sorted cells.

The ends were cut back, 8 bases at V and 6 bases at J, with 11 bases in the middle. The CDR3 extends over 11 amino acids. Germline V gene data show CDR1 as MNHNY and CDR2 as SVGAGI (reference sequence). This clone was found a few times. The isolated RNA, all of it, was reverse transcribed, so expressed TCRB transcripts were what got sequenced. Only in-frame clones appear in the TCRdb table, and some are missing; sequencing was by immunoSEQ multiplex PCR. The sample includes some 500,000 clones, 9.5% to 12% seen only once; the top ten take 0.045% to 0.05%. CD4+ cells of the naive, central memory, regulatory and stem cell-like memory types were sorted via CD45RO/CCR7/CD25/CD127/CD95/CD27. The purity of all sorted populations exceeded 95%.

This rearrangement joins TRBV6-6 to TRBJ2-7, with D possibly TRBD2 on 6 matching bases. Sequenced sample: naive CD4+ T cells from blood. This sequence was found in a woman aged 18-29 years in good health. The DNA for the CDR3 is TGTGCCAGCGGGCTGGGAGGCGAGCAGTACTTC. This translates into CASGLGGEQYF.